A single sample is the source of the 21 T cell receptor beta chains below, sequenced in a study of identical twins. MiXCR was run by TCRdb on the 5' RACE reads, yielding one entry per CDR3 protein. The sample yields 210,000 or so distinct CDR3 sequences, 7.5% seen once. These data were also reused for a study on yellow fever vaccine responses in identical twins.

Sequencing was carried out using memory (CD45RO+) T cells sorted from blood. These receptors all stem from a woman aged 18-30 years in good health.

The chain joins TRBV12-3 or TRBV12-4 to TRBJ1-5; D not resolved. Trimming cost V 3 bases and J 2 bases, with 8 bases left between them. CDR3 length: 14 residues. The CDR3 region has the DNA TGTGCCAGCAGTTTGTCAGAGGGCAATCAGCCCCAGCATTTT. Its protein product is CASSLSEGNQPQHF.

This clonotype was recorded many times. The chain couples TRBV6-5 to TRBJ1-1, with D perhaps matching TRBD1 (5 bases). CDR3 size: 14 residues. Trimming left V 2 bases short and J 11 bases short, with 18 bases between. The germline V gene has CDR1 MNHEY and CDR2 SVGAGI. The CDR3 region has the DNA TGTGCCAGCAGTTACGATCAGGGCTTCGTTGAGGCTTTCTTT. Translating gives CASSYDQGFVEAFF.

This clonotype has ten or more counts. V and J are TRBV7-9 and TRBJ2-7, with a possible D match to TRBD1 (5 bases). The CDR3 sequence is 15 residues long. The germline gives CDR1 SEHNR, CDR2 FQNEAQ (reference sequence). Trimming cost V 4 bases and J 0 bases, with 13 bases left between them. CDR3 region: CASSSDRLSSYEQYF. CDR3 DNA sequence: TGTGCCAGCAGCTCCGACAGACTTAGCTCCTACGAGCAGTACTTC.

In its sample, this clonotype was seen a few times. The CDR3 nucleotides read TGCGCCAGCAGCCAAGACCGTGGGACTAGCGGGATAAAGCAGTTCTTC. Residues: CASSQDRGTSGIKQFF. The rearrangement uses TRBV4-1 and TRBJ2-1; 13 nucleotides line up with TRBD2. Trimming at V came to 0 bases and at J to 11 bases, leaving 7 bases not matched to a gene. Germline V lookup: CDR1 MGHRA, CDR2 YSYEKL. This CDR3 contains 16 residues.

This clonotype appeared a few times. The chain uses TRBV5-1 and TRBJ2-1; 12 bases map to TRBD2. Germline values: CDR1 SGHRS, CDR2 YFSETQ. The CDR3 totals 20 residues. V shed 3 bases, J shed 0 bases, and the junction held 13 bases outside the gene matches. The CDR3 DNA follows: TGCGCCAGCAGCTCCAGACCGGGACTAGCGGGCGAAAGCTCCTACAATGAGCAGTTCTTC. Translated: CASSSRPGLAGESSYNEQFF. The full variable domain, rest sourced from reference TRBV5-1 and TRBJ2-1, is KAGVTQTPRYLIKTRGQQVTLSCSPISGHRSVSWYQQTPGQGLQFLFEYFSETQRNKGNFPGRFSGRQFSNSRSEMNVSTLELGDSALYLCASSSRPGLAGESSYNEQFFGPGTRLTVL.

This clonotype has a count of ten or more. The chain employs TRBV12-3 or TRBV12-4 and TRBJ1-6; D is unclear. Trimming removed 6 bases from V and 7 bases from J, with 13 bases in between. The CDR3 length is 14 residues. CDR3 in DNA: TGTGCCAGCAGCCTTGAGAGCCGCAATTCACCCCTCCACTTT. Translated: CASSLESRNSPLHF.

Many counts were recorded for this clonotype. The rearrangement links TRBV7-2 to TRBJ1-1; D may be TRBD1 (5 bases). The CDR3 totals 13 residues. In germline, CDR1 is SGHTA, CDR2 FQGNSA. Deletions cut 10 bases from V and 4 bases from J, with 16 bases between. The CDR3 bases are TGTGCCACTATTTGGGGGGGTGGCACTGAAGCTTTCTTT. The encoded protein is CATIWGGGTEAFF.

This clonotype came up a few times. CDR3 in amino acids: CASSPPGGTQYF. CDR3 DNA sequence: TGTGCCAGCAGCCCCCCCGGGGGTACGCAGTATTTT. This chain connects TRBV7-6 to TRBJ2-3, with TRBD2 as a possible D gene (6 bases). This CDR3 contains 12 residues. Per the germline V gene, CDR1 is SGHVS and CDR2 is FNYEAQ. V was clipped by 5 bases and J by 8 bases, with 11 bases between them. Combining the CDR3 with reference TRBV7-6 and TRBJ2-3 gives the whole variable domain GAGVSQSPRYKVTKRGQDVALRCDPISGHVSLYWYRQALGQGPEFLTYFNYEAQQDKSGLPNDRFSAERPEGSISTLTIQRTEQRDSAMYRCASSPPGGTQYFGPGTRLTVL.

This clonotype was counted at least ten times. The V call is TRBV5-1, the J call TRBJ2-1; no clear D. There are 11 residues in the CDR3. V gave up 1 base and J gave up 8 bases, with 4 bases separating them. The germline CDR1 and CDR2 sequences are SGHRS and YFSETQ. CDR3 in DNA: TGCGCCAGCAGCTTGTCCTATGAGCAGTTCTTC. Residues: CASSLSYEQFF. Based on the CDR3 plus reference TRBV5-1 and TRBJ2-1, the full variable domain is KAGVTQTPRYLIKTRGQQVTLSCSPISGHRSVSWYQQTPGQGLQFLFEYFSETQRNKGNFPGRFSGRQFSNSRSEMNVSTLELGDSALYLCASSLSYEQFFGPGTRLTVL.

In this sample, this clonotype turned up many times. The CDR3 region has the DNA TGCAGTGCTAGGACTAGCTACAATGAGCAGTTCTTC. It codes for CSARTSYNEQFF. V gene TRBV20-1 combines with J gene TRBJ2-1; possibly TRBD2 for D (6 bases). V was trimmed by 3 bases and J by 3 bases, leaving 6 bases between them. The germline V gene encodes CDR1 DFQATT and CDR2 SNEGSKA (reference sequence). The CDR3 is made up of 12 amino acids.

There are many counts of this clonotype. The chain uses TRBV5-1 and TRBJ1-5, with D maybe TRBD1 (6 bases). Per the germline V gene, CDR1 is SGHRS and CDR2 is YFSETQ. Between the trimmed V and J ends, which lost 2 bases and 0 bases, there was a span of 9 bases. This CDR3 comprises 15 residues. For the CDR3, the DNA is TGCGCCAGCAGCTTACAGGGCGATAGCAATCAGCCCCAGCATTTT. This gives the protein CASSLQGDSNQPQHF.

This clonotype has just a few counts. This sequence joins TRBV28 and TRBJ2-7, with TRBD1 identical over 8 bases. The trim removed 2 bases at V and 7 bases at J, leaving 10 bases unmatched. The germline V gene has CDR1 MDHEN and CDR2 SYDVKM. The CDR3 spans 15 residues. The CDR3 protein is CASSLGVRGLGEQYF. The CDR3 region has the DNA TGTGCCAGCAGTTTAGGGGTCAGGGGGCTAGGGGAGCAGTACTTC.

This clonotype was picked up a small number of times. This chain connects TRBV5-4 to TRBJ2-3; possibly TRBD1 for D (6 bases). V lost 4 bases to trimming and J lost 0 bases, with 18 bases between them. CDR1 SGHNT and CDR2 YYREEE come from the germline V gene (reference sequence). The CDR3 has 17 residues. The CDR3 spells CASSRGGAGLSTDTQYF. The CDR3 DNA sequence: TGTGCCAGCAGCCGAGGGGGAGCAGGCCTCAGCACAGATACGCAGTATTTT.

This clonotype has a handful of counts. The chain joins TRBV5-1 to TRBJ1-6; TRBD1 might be the D (5 bases). In germline, CDR1 is SGHRS, CDR2 YFSETQ. Trimming removed 2 bases at V and 5 bases at J, with 8 bases between. This CDR3 comprises 14 residues. The CDR3 DNA sequence: TGCGCCAGCAGCTTTGGGACCGATAATTCACCCCTCCACTTT. Its translation: CASSFGTDNSPLHF.

The J gene is TRBJ2-7, the V gene TRBV4-3; tentatively, D is TRBD1 (6 bases). Germline V gene sequence: CDR1 LGHNA, CDR2 YSLEER. V was pared by 2 bases and J by 2 bases, with 13 bases between. This CDR3 has 15 residues. The CDR3 spells CASSQSRGSPYEQYF. CDR3 DNA sequence: TGCGCCAGCAGCCAATCCAGGGGCAGCCCCTACGAGCAGTACTTC.

This clonotype was seen at least ten times. CDR3 nucleotides: TGTGCCAGCAGCTTAGAACCCCGGACCTACGAGCAGTACTTC. Translated: CASSLEPRTYEQYF. The genes are TRBV7-9 and TRBJ2-7; D ambiguous. Germline V gene data show CDR1 as SEHNR and CDR2 as FQNEAQ (reference sequence). The V gene lost 1 base and the J gene lost 2 bases, with 9 bases spanning the gap. The CDR3 is 14 amino acids.

This clonotype was counted ten times or more. The chain couples TRBV10-3 to TRBJ1-4, with a weak D call TRBD1 (6 bases). Germline V gives CDR1 ENHRY, CDR2 SYGVKD. The CDR3 is made up of 14 amino acids. The V and J ends lost 2 bases and 4 bases respectively, with 8 bases between them. DNA for the CDR3: TGTGCCATCAGTGAGGGACAGCTTAATGAAAAACTGTTTTTT. It encodes CAISEGQLNEKLFF.

The table lists this clonotype with many counts. This chain connects TRBV6-1 to TRBJ2-1, with 8 bases that match TRBD2. Looked up from germline, CDR1 is MNHNS and CDR2 is SASEGT. With 9 bases clipped from V and 1 base from J, the junction kept 11 bases outside the gene matches. The CDR3 is 16 amino acids. CDR3 nucleotides: TGTGCCAGTCTAGGGGCAGCGGGAGTTTCCTACAATGAGCAGTTCTTC. Translating it yields CASLGAAGVSYNEQFF.

This clonotype was counted between two and nine times. V usage is TRBV3-1 and J usage is TRBJ1-2; no definite D call. The CDR3 totals 13 residues. CDR1 and CDR2 from the germline V gene are LGHDT and YNNKEL (reference sequence). V was clipped by 4 bases and J by 4 bases, with 10 bases between them. CDR3 region: CASSPQLGYGYTF. The CDR3 nucleotides read TGTGCCAGCAGCCCCCAATTGGGCTATGGCTACACCTTC.

As concerns this clonotype: This may come from a read error, since a much larger clone is one base off. The chain links TRBV5-6 to TRBJ2-7, with 9 nucleotides matching TRBD2. Germline loops: CDR1 SGHDT, CDR2 YYEEEE. This CDR3 is 14 amino acids long. CDR3 region: CANSRLAEVYEQYF. In DNA, the CDR3 is TGTGCCAACAGCAGACTAGCGGAGGTCTACGAGCAGTACTTC.

This clonotype has a handful of counts. The genes are TRBV29-1 and TRBJ1-3, with D possibly matching TRBD1 (6 bases). This CDR3 has 12 amino acids. Trimming pared 7 bases from V and 4 bases from J, leaving 11 bases between. Germline CDR1 is SQVTM and CDR2 is ANQGSEA. This CDR3 is CSASDRGNTIYF. The CDR3 nucleotides read TGCAGCGCATCGGACAGAGGAAACACCATATATTTT.